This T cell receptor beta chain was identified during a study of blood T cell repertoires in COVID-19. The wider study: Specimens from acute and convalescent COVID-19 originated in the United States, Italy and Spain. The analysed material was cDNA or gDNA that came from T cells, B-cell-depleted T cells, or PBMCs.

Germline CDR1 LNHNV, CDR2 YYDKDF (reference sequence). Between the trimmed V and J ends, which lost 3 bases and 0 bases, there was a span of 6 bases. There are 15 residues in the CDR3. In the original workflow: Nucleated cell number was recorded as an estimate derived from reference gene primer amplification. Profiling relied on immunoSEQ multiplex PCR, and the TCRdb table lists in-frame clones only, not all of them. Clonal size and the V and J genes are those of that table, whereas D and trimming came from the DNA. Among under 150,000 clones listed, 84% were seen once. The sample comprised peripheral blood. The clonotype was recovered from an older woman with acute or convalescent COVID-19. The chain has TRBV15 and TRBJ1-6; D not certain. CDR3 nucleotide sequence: TGTGCCACCAGCAGGGAGAGCTCCTATAATTCACCCCTCCACTTT. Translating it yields CATSRESSYNSPLHF.